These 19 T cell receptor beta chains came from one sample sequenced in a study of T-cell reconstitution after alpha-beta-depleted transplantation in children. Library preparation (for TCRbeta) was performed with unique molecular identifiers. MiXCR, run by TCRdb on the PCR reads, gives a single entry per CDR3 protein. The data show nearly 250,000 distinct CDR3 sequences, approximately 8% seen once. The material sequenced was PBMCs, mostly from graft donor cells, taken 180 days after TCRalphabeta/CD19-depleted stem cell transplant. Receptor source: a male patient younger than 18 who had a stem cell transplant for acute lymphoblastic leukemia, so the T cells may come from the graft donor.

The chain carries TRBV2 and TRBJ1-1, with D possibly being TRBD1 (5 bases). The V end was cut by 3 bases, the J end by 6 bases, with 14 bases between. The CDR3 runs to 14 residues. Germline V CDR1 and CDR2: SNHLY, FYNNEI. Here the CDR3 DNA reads TGTGCCAGCAGTGACCCAGGGCTCGGCGCTGAAGCTTTCTTT. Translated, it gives CASSDPGLGAEAFF.

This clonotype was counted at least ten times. CDR3 bases: TGTGCCAGCAGCTTAGGACTGGGCGAGCAGTACTTC. Its protein is CASSLGLGEQYF. V gene TRBV11-3 combines with J gene TRBJ2-7; the D is unclear. V gave up 1 base and J gave up 6 bases, with 7 bases separating them. This CDR3 is 12 amino acids long. From germline, CDR1 is SGHNT and CDR2 YENEEA.

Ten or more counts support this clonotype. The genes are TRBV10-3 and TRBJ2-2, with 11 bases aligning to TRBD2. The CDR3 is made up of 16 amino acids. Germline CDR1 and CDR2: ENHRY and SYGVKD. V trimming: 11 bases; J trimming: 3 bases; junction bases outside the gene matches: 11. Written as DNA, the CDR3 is TGTGCCTCGACCCCCCTAGCGGGAGGTGACACCGGGGAGCTGTTTTTT. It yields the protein CASTPLAGGDTGELFF.

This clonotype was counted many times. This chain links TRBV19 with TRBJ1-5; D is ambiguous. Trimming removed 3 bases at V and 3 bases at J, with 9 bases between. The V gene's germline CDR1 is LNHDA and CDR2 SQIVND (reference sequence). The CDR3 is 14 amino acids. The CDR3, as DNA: TGTGCCAGTAGTATTCGTCGACTCAATCAGCCCCAGCATTTT. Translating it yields CASSIRRLNQPQHF.

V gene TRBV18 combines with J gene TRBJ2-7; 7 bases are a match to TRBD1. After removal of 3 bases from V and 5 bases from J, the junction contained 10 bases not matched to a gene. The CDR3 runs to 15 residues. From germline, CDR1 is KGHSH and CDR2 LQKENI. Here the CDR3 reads CASSPSQGKVDEQYF. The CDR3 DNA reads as TGTGCCAGCTCACCCTCACAGGGGAAGGTGGACGAGCAGTACTTC.

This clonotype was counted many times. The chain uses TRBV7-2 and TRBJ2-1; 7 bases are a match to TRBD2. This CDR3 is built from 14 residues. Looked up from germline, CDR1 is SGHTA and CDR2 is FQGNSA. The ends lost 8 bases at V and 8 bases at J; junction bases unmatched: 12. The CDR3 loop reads CASGRTSSFHEQFF. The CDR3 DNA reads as TGTGCCAGCGGGAGGACTAGTTCCTTCCATGAGCAGTTCTTC.

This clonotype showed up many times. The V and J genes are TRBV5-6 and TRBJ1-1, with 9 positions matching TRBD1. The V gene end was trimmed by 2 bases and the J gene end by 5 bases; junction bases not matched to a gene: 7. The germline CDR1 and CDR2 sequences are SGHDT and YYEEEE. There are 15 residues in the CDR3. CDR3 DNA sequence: TGTGCCAGCAGCTTCGGCTGGGACAGGGAAACTGAAGCTTTCTTT. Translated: CASSFGWDRETEAFF.

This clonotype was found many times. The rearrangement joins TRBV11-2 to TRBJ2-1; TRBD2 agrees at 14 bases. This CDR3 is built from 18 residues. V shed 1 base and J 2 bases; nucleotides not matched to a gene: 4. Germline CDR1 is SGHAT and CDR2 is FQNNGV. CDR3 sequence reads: CASSLVPGLAGAYNEQFF. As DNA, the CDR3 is TGTGCCAGCAGCTTAGTTCCGGGACTAGCGGGGGCCTACAATGAGCAGTTCTTC.

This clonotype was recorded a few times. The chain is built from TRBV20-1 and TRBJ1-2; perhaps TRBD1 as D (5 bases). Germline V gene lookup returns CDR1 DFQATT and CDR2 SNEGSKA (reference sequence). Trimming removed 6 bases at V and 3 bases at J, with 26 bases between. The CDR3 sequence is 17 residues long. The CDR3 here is CSATTVPGLGGDYGYTF. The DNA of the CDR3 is TGCAGTGCAACTACCGTCCCGGGACTAGGCGGCGACTATGGCTACACCTTC.

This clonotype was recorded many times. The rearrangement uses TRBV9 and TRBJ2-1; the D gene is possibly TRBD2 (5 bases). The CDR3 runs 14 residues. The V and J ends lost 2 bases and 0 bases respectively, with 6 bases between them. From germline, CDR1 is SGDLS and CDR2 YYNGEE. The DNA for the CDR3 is TGTGCCAGCAGCGTCAGCGGCTCCTACAATGAGCAGTTCTTC. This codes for CASSVSGSYNEQFF.

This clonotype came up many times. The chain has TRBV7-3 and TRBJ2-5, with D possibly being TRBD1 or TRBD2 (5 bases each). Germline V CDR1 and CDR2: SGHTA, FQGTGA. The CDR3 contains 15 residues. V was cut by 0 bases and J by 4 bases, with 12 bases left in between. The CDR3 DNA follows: TGTGCCAGCAGCTTAACCGGGGACGGTGGAGAGACCCAGTACTTC. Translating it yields CASSLTGDGGETQYF. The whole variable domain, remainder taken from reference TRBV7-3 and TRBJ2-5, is GAGVSQTPSNKVTEKGKYVELRCDPISGHTALYWYRQSLGQGPEFLIYFQGTGAADDSGLPNDRFFAVRPEGSVSTLKIQRTERGDSAVYLCASSLTGDGGETQYFGPGTRLLVL.

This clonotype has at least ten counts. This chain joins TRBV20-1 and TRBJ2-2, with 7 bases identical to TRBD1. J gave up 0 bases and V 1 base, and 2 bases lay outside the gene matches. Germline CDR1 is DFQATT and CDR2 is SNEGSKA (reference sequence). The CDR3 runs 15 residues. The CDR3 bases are TGCAGTGCTAGAGCTGGACAGGCGAACACCGGGGAGCTGTTTTTT. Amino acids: CSARAGQANTGELFF.

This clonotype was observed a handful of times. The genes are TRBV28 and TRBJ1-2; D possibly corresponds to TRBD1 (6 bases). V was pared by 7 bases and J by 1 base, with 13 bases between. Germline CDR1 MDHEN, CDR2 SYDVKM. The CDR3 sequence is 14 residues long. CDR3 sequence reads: CASTPGHHNYGYTF. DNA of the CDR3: TGTGCCAGCACCCCGGGACACCATAACTATGGCTACACCTTC.

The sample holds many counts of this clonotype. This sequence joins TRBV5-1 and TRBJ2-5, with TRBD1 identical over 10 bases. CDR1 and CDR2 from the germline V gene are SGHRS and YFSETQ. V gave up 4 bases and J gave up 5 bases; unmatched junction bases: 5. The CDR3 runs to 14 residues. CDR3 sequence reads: CASSLDRGRETQYF. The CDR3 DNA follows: TGCGCCAGCAGCCTAGACAGGGGGCGGGAGACCCAGTACTTC.

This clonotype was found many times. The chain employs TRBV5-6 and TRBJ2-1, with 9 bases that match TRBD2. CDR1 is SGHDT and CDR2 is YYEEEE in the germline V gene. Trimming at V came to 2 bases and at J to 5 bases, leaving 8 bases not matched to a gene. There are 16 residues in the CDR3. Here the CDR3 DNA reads TGTGCCAGCAGCTTAGCAACCAGCGGGGGGAACAATGAGCAGTTCTTC. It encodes CASSLATSGGNNEQFF.

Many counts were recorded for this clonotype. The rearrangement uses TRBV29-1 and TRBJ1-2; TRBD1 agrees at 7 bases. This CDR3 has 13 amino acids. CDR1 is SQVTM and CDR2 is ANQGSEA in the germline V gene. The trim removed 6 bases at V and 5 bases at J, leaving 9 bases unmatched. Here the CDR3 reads CSVELNRGYGYTF. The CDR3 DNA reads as TGCAGCGTCGAACTGAACAGGGGTTATGGCTACACCTTC.

CDR3: CASSPSAGGITDTQYF. The CDR3 DNA is TGCGCCAGCAGCCCCTCAGCGGGAGGGATCACAGATACGCAGTATTTT. This chain joins TRBV4-1 and TRBJ2-3; 10 bases are a match to TRBD2. This CDR3 has 16 residues. V shed 4 bases, J shed 2 bases, and the junction held 6 bases outside the gene matches. The germline V gene encodes CDR1 MGHRA and CDR2 YSYEKL.

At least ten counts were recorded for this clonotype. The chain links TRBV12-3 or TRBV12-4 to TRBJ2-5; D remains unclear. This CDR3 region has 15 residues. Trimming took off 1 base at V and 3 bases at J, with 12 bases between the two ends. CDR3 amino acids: CASSLVLGQEETQYF. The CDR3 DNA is TGTGCCAGCAGTTTAGTTCTTGGCCAGGAAGAGACCCAGTACTTC.

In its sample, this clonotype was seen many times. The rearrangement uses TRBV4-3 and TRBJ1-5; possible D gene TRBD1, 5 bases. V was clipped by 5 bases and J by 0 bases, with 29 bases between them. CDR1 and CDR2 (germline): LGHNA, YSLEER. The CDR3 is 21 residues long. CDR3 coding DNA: TGCGCCAGCAGCTCAAAGTATCCCCGGGACGTCGATCGCGGTAGCAATCAGCCCCAGCATTTT. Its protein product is CASSSKYPRDVDRGSNQPQHF.